In this sample, the clone carrying this TCR beta chain turned up a few times. The antigen remains undetermined. TCRdb processed the 5' RACE reads anew with MiXCR; each CDR3 protein has one entry. The sample shows about 320,000 distinct CDR3 sequences, around 15% of them seen only once. This CDR3 has 16 amino acids. The germline CDR1 and CDR2 sequences are SEHNR and FQNEAQ (reference sequence). Trimming took 5 bases from V and 4 from J, leaving 18 bases between them. This sample was included in a study of T-cell memory formation after mild COVID-19. Whole-study findings and limits: Pre-infection memory already had some responding clones, implying cross-reactive memory joined. Clones that contracted from day 15 to 85 had balanced CD4/CD8; later expanders were CD4+ biased.

Specimen: PBMCs or a T cell subset sorted from them (not recorded which). The gene calls are TRBV7-9 and TRBJ2-1; a possible D gene is TRBD1 (6 bases). This sequence was found in a man aged 18-30 years who had mild COVID-19 (a few samples of this study predate the infection). Cell type and time point are not known. The CDR3 spells CASSMSGARGYNEQFF. CDR3 coding DNA: TGTGCCAGCAGCATGTCTGGCGCCAGGGGTTACAATGAGCAGTTCTTC.